The present T cell receptor beta chain was sequenced within a study of blood T cell repertoires in COVID-19. Study-level information: Some COVID-19 samples were acute and others convalescent; all came from the United States, Italy and Spain. T cells, B-cell-depleted T cells, or PBMCs supplied cDNA or gDNA.

In the study's own analysis: Scientists estimated how many nucleated cells there were by amplifying reference gene primers. The repertoire was sequenced with immunoSEQ multiplex PCR; TCRdb's copy has only in-frame clones and lacks some. That table furnishes V, J and clone size, whereas the DNA furnished D and trimming. The data contain more than 45,000 clones, roughly 87% of them seen just once; the ten biggest clones take up approximately 16%. The clonotype comes from a human donor with active COVID-19. The donor label of this sample is uncertain. The sequencing input was peripheral blood.

The CDR3 sequence: CASSASPRPTDTQYF. The CDR3 DNA reads as TGTGCCAGCAGCGCTAGCCCCAGACCCACAGATACGCAGTATTTT. The chain employs TRBV9 and TRBJ2-3, with D possibly being TRBD2 (5 bases). Germline V gene lookup returns CDR1 SGDLS and CDR2 YYNGEE. Trimming cost V 3 bases and J 2 bases, with 13 bases left between them. This CDR3 region has 15 residues.